The entry below describes one TCR beta chain. Trimming removed 1 base at V and 3 bases at J, with 6 bases between. CDR1 SGHNT and CDR2 YENEEA come from the germline V gene. This CDR3 spans 13 amino acids. MiXCR, applied by TCRdb to the RT-PCR reads, yields one record per CDR3 protein. This repertoire shows 150,000 to 200,000 distinct CDR3 sequences, about 32% found once; its top ten account for roughly 3%. This entry belongs to a study of patients and donors after allogeneic stem cell transplantation. The receptor comes from a human donor who was either an allogeneic HSCT recipient or a stem cell or donor lymphocyte infusion donor (not recorded which). It is not recorded whose cells these are; they may come from a transplant donor. Sequencing was done on a sample of blood, either unsorted or a sorted T cell fraction (not recorded which). This chain uses TRBV11-3 with TRBJ2-5; D uncertain. The CDR3 protein is CASSLGLKETQYF. CDR3 sequence (DNA): TGTGCCAGCAGCTTAGGGCTGAAAGAGACCCAGTACTTC.